The sequence of this TCR beta chain was determined in a study of T cells in Graves' hyperthyroidism and ophthalmopathy (dated by TCRdb to the late 2010s). At the level of the whole study: Peripheral blood samples were taken at initial diagnosis, before any treatment was given. The 75 to 100 discovery patients were divided at random into training and test sets in a 7:3 ratio. Prospective prediction of ophthalmopathy was tested in an independent validation cohort of approximately 19 hyperthyroidism patients and some 17 patients who later progressed to ophthalmopathy. After blood sampling, hyperthyroidism patients were treated with methimazole at a starting dose of 30 mg daily, and ophthalmopathy patients were treated with high-dose intravenous methylprednisolone. To identify distinguishing TCR V-J signatures, a discovery cohort of about 100 patients was used, comprising roughly 45 with Graves' ophthalmopathy and some 57 with stable Graves' hyperthyroidism. The study also compared thyroid tissue and blood T-cell repertoires from several Graves' hyperthyroidism patients. TCR Vbeta CDR3 sequencing of roughly 140 peripheral blood samples (roughly 43 ophthalmopathy, roughly 74 hyperthyroidism and roughly 17 progressor patients) is reported in the paper.

The TCR beta CDR3 regions were amplified from the RNA transcripts. A first-round RT-PCR of the TCR CDR3 used the HTBI primer set with the Qiagen OneStep RT-PCR kit. Libraries were constructed in a second round of multiplex PCR, after which size selection and purification were carried out. The libraries were sequenced on an Illumina HiSeq2000 using paired-end 100 bp reads. The authors processed their data as follows. SOAPnuke was used to process the raw data, with reads discarded if the reads contained adapters or uncalled bases, had a mean Phred below 15, or lacked an exact constant-primer or identifier match. COPE v1.2.5 was used to merge high-quality paired reads, and clonotypes were defined as unique nucleotide sequences. MiTCR v1.1 was used to align the clonotypes against IMGT TRBV, TRBD and TRBJ reference segments. Analysis was restricted to V-J combinations with a frequency above 0.0001, which covered roughly 99% of repertoires. The TCS score was defined as F50 (clonal expansion) divided by E x V (chaos), with BLOSUM62-based TCRdist calculated between CDR3 peptides within each V-J. Welch's t-statistics and random forest reduced 500 to 650 V-J features to roughly 13, which were used in a naive Bayes classifier (R e1071). Using fastp at Q25 and MiXCR, TCRdb reprocessed the public reads and kept productive beta chains. Rows merge per CDR3 protein into single entries with the most common DNA and genes. TCRdb's processing, not the authors' own work, is the source of the V and J calls. The sample contains about 500,000 distinct CDR3 sequences, roughly 16% of them found a single time. Approximately 30% of the sample is in the top ten clones.

Overall study results and their limits: Most expanded thyroid clonotypes (frequency above 0.001) were also detected in blood, a finding suggesting that blood repertoires may reflect thyroid immune responses. No statistical method was used to set the sample size in advance, and investigators knew the group allocation. A model built on a 13 V-J signature distinguished ophthalmopathy from stable hyperthyroidism, reaching approximately 89% sensitivity and 81.08% specificity in cross-validation and 80%/75% in testing. During validation, the model predicted progression to ophthalmopathy a median of about 6.5 months ahead of onset, with around 71% sensitivity and 72% to 80% specificity.

Ophthalmopathy patients had moderately to severely active disease, with a Clinical Activity Score of 3 or more, a NOSPECS grade of 4 or more, and a disease duration of less than 3 months. Patients with uncontrolled infections, other autoimmune diseases, pregnancy or lactation were excluded. Clinical symptoms, serum thyroxine and TRAb, thyroid ultrasound, and orbital computed tomography formed the basis for the diagnoses. PBMCs were isolated from roughly 10 ml of fresh peripheral blood by Ficoll-Paque density gradient centrifugation. Total RNA was extracted using Trizol reagent, and RNA quality was assessed on an Agilent 2100 Bioanalyzer. This clonotype appeared many times. What antigen it recognizes has not been identified. Base qualities were left out, and no much larger clone turns up one base away. The TCR comes from a woman aged 30 to 39 with Graves' ophthalmopathy. Sequencing used blood.

The CDR3 has the sequence CASSQEAATYEQYF. The nucleotide sequence is TGTGCCAGCAGCCAAGAGGCAGCGACCTACGAGCAGTACTTC. The sequence joins TRBV3-1 to TRBJ2-7, with an unclear D gene assignment. The CDR3 sequence holds 14 residues, the cysteine and phenylalanine included. The DNA shown is the 42-base CDR3, in frame from base 1. At the junction V is shortened by 0 bases and J by 2 bases, with 8 bases in between. The germline V gene (reference sequence) yields LGHDT for CDR1 and YNNKEL for CDR2.